Ten or more counts support the clone carrying this TCR beta chain. Its matching antigen is unknown. The sample comes from a study of response to subunit inactivated influenza vaccine. Study observations and caveats: Only a handful of new T cells, the authors suggested, are recruited with each seasonal influenza vaccination.

Germline V gives CDR1 SQVTM, CDR2 ANQGSEA. This CDR3 spans 14 amino acids. V lost 6 bases to trimming and J lost 4 bases; unmatched junction nucleotides: 5. TCRdb re-analysed the RT-PCR reads in MiXCR, keeping a single row per CDR3 protein. This repertoire shows approximately 530,000 distinct CDR3 sequences, approximately 7.7% found once; its top ten account for approximately 13%. This receptor was obtained from a man between 50 and 70 years old who received an inactivated influenza vaccine. This specimen was PBMCs from blood, taken about 24 months after vaccination. V usage is TRBV29-1 and J usage is TRBJ2-6; 8 nucleotides match TRBD1. CDR3 in DNA: TGCAGCGTGGAACAGGGGGAAGGGGCCAACGTCCTGACTTTC. Translating it yields CSVEQGEGANVLTF.